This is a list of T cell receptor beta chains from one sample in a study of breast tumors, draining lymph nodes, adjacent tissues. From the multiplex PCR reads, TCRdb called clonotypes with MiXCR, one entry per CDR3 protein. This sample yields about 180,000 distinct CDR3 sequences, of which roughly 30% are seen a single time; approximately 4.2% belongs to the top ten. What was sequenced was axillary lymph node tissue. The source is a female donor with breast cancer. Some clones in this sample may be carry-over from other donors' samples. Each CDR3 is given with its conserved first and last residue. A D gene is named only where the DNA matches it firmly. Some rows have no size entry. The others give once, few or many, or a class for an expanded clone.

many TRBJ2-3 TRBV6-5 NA TGTGCCAGCAGTTACTTGGGGGGGGCCCCCCAGTATTTT CASSYLGGAPQYF
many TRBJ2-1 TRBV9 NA TGTGCCAGCAGCCCAAGAGGCCCGGACAGCTACAATGAGCAGTTCTTC CASSPRGPDSYNEQFF
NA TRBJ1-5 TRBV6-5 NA TGTGCCAGCAGTCACTCGAGCTACAGTATGACCCAGCAGTTT CASSHSSYSMTQQF
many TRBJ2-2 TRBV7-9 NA TGTGCCAGCAGCTTAGCTGGGGTGGACACCGGGGAGCTGTTTTTT CASSLAGVDTGELFF
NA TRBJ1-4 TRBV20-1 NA TGCAGTGCTAGAACTGGCGCTGGGGTAGGACTGTTTTTT CSARTGAGVGLFF
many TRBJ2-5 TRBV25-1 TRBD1 TGTGCCAGCAGTGAGCCGGGACAGGGCTTCGAGACCCAGTACTTC CASSEPGQGFETQYF
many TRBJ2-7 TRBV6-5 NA TGTGCCAGCAGTTCAGGCTACTCCTACGAGCAGTACTTC CASSSGYSYEQYF
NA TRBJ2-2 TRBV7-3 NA TGTGCCAGCAGCTTAACGGTGGCAGGGGAGCTGTTTTTT CASSLTVAGELFF
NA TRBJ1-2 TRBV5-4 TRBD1 TGTGCCAGCAGCTGGGGACAGGGGTCCCAGGGCTACACCTTC CASSWGQGSQGYTF
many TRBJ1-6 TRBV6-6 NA TGTGCCAGCAGTTATGAGGGGGGCGGTTATTCACCCCTCCACTTT CASSYEGGGYSPLHF
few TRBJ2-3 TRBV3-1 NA TGTGCCAGCAGCCACACTAGTTTCCCAGATACGCAGTATTTT CASSHTSFPDTQYF
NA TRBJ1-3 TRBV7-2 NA TGTGCCAGCAGCTTAGGTGCCTTT CASSLGAF
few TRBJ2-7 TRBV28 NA TGTGCCAGCAGTTTACAGGTGGGCACACGTGAGCAGTACTTC CASSLQVGTREQYF
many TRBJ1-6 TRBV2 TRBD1 TGTGCCAGCAGGACAGGGGGCGCGAGGTCACCCCTCCACTTT CASRTGGARSPLHF
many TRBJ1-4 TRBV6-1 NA TGTGCCAGCAGTGAAGAAAGGGGAGCAACTAATGAAAAACTGTTTTTT CASSEERGATNEKLFF
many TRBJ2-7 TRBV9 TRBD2 TGTGCCAGCAGCGGACTAGCACCCTACGAGCAGTACTTC CASSGLAPYEQYF
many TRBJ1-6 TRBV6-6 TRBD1 TGTGCCAGCCGACAGGGAAATAATTCACCCCTCCACTTT CASRQGNNSPLHF
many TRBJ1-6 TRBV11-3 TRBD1 TGTGCCAGCAGCTTAAGGGTAGCACAGGGGGCTTCTAATTCACCCCTCCACTTT CASSLRVAQGASNSPLHF
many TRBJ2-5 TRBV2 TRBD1 TGTGCCAGCAGTGAATGGGGTAGGGGGCTTGGTGAGACCCAGTACTTC CASSEWGRGLGETQYF
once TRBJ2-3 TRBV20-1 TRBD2 TGCAGTGCTACCGTCGGGGGGGATTCCACAGATACGCAGTATTTT CSATVGGDSTDTQYF
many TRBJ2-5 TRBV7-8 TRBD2 TGTGCCAGCAGCAAAAGCGGGAGGGCCGGGGAGACCCAGTACTTC CASSKSGRAGETQYF
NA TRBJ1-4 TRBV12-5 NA TGTGCTAGCCTCCGGGACATGAATGAAAAACTGTTTTTT CASLRDMNEKLFF
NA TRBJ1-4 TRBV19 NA TGTGCCAGTAGTATAGGCCAGGGGATAAGGACTGAAAAACTGTTTTTT CASSIGQGIRTEKLFF
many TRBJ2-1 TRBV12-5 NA TGTGCTAGTGGTTTCCCGGGGCTATACAATGAGCAGTTCTTC CASGFPGLYNEQFF
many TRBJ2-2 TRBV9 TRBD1 TGTGCCAGCAGCGAGAGACAGGGGGGCAACACCGGGGAGCTGTTTTTT CASSERQGGNTGELFF
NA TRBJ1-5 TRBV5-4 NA TGTGCCAGCAGCAACAGTGATACACGCGGGGGTGCTCAGCCCCAGCATTTT CASSNSDTRGGAQPQHF
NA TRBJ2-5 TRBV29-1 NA TGCAGCGTTGTTGGCTTAGAGGGACCAATCCAAGAGACCCAGTACTTC CSVVGLEGPIQETQYF
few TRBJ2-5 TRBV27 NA TGTGCCAGCAGTCCAAAGACAGGCCAAGAGACCCAGTACTTC CASSPKTGQETQYF
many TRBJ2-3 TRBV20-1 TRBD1 TGCAGTGTCTACCAGGGGGAGTGGGATACGCAGTATTTT CSVYQGEWDTQYF
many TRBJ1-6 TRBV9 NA TGTGCCAGCAGCGGTAGCAGGACAGCCTATAATTCACCCCTCCACTTT CASSGSRTAYNSPLHF
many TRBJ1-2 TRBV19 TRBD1 TGTGCCAGTAGTTCCAGAGGGACAGGGAGGAACACCTTC CASSSRGTGRNTF
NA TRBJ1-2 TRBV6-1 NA TGTGCCAGCGGGCCGGGGGGACAACTCAACCATGGCTACACCTTC CASGPGGQLNHGYTF
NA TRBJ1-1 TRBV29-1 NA TGCAGCGTCACGGACAGTCCTCGGTCTGAAGCTTTCTTT CSVTDSPRSEAFF
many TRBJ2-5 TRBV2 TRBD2 TGTGCCAGCGGGGGGGGACTCCAACAAGAGACCCAGTACTTC CASGGGLQQETQYF
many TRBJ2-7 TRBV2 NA TGTGCCAGCAGTGAAGCGCTGCGGGGTGGTTACGAGCAGTACTTC CASSEALRGGYEQYF
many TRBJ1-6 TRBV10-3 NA TGTGCCATCAGTGAAGACACTGGACGCAATAATTCACCCCTCCACTTT CAISEDTGRNNSPLHF
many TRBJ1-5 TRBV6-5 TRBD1 TGTGCCAGCAGTGGGACAGGGGCAATCGACGGCAATCAGCCCCAGCATTTT CASSGTGAIDGNQPQHF
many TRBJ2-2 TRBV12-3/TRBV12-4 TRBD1 TGTGCCAGCGGGCGGACAGGGAACACCGGGGAGCTGTTTTTT CASGRTGNTGELFF
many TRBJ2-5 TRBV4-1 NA TGCGCCAGCAGCCAAGAACTGCGAGCCCCGAGGTACTTC CASSQELRAPRYF
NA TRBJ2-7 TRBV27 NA TGTGCCAGCAGTTTAACCGGGTCCCGACCAAAAATGAAAAACGAGCAGTACTTC CASSLTGSRPKMKNEQYF
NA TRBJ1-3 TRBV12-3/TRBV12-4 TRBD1 TGTGCCAGCAGTCAACAGGGGCGAGGTGGAAACACCATATATTTT CASSQQGRGGNTIYF